This T cell receptor (beta chain) was sequenced for a study of blood T cell repertoires in COVID-19. Sequencing used immunoSEQ multiplex PCR; TCRdb keeps in-frame clones, though not all of them. The table shows more than 90,000 clones, with about 71% occurring only once. Trimming stripped 3 bases from V and 3 bases from J, with 8 bases between. Germline V CDR1 and CDR2: ENHRY, SYGVKD. CDR3 size: 13 residues. The sample was peripheral blood. The chain links TRBV10-3 to TRBJ1-2; D ambiguous. The clonotype originates from a woman aged 55 to 70 in a cohort sampled during active or convalescent COVID-19. This CDR3 reads CAISDRRDYGYTF. CDR3 nucleotides: TGTGCCATCAGTGACAGGAGGGACTATGGCTACACCTTC.